This is a list of T cell receptor beta chains from one sample in a study of T cells in Graves' hyperthyroidism and ophthalmopathy. TCRdb re-analysed the multiplex PCR reads in MiXCR, keeping a single row per CDR3 protein. The sample records roughly 500,000 distinct CDR3 sequences, 46% being singletons. Sequencing input: peripheral blood or thyroid tissue (not recorded which). Every receptor here comes from an adult woman with Graves' disease, either hyperthyroidism or ophthalmopathy (not recorded which). Each CDR3 is given with its conserved first and last residue. The order of the fields is V gene, D gene, clone size, J gene, CDR3 DNA, CDR3 protein. A D gene is named only where the DNA matches it firmly. The size entry is marked missing in some rows and otherwise reads once, few, many or a size class.

TRBV12-3/TRBV12-4	NA	once	TRBJ1-3	TGTGCCAGCAGTTACTCGGTAGAGCCTGGAAACACCATATATTTT	CASSYSVEPGNTIYF
TRBV10-3	TRBD1	NA	TRBJ1-3	TGTGCCGGATCCATCCGGGACAGGGATACCTCTGGAAACACCATATATTTT	CAGSIRDRDTSGNTIYF
TRBV14	NA	NA	TRBJ2-5	TGTGCCAGCAGCCAAGGGCTAGTAAACACCCAGTACTTC	CASSQGLVNTQYF
TRBV10-3	NA	NA	TRBJ2-5	TGTGCCATCAGTGGAGCCCGGCGGGCTAGGGAGACCCAGTACTTC	CAISGARRARETQYF
TRBV9	TRBD1	NA	TRBJ2-5	TGTGCCAGCAGCGGCCCGGGACAGGGCAATCAGCCCCAGTACTTC	CASSGPGQGNQPQYF
TRBV9	NA	few	TRBJ1-1	TGTGCCAGCAGCGTAGAAGTGACAGCGAACACTGAAGCTTTCTTT	CASSVEVTANTEAFF
TRBV7-2	NA	many	TRBJ2-5	TGTGCCAGCAGCTTAGCGGGCGAACTGACCCAGTACTTC	CASSLAGELTQYF
TRBV9	NA	few	TRBJ2-5	TGTGCCAGCAGCCAAGATCCCGGTGTTAGAGAGACCCAGTACTTC	CASSQDPGVRETQYF
TRBV29-1	NA	many	TRBJ2-2	TGCAGCGTTCTCGCGGAAGTCGGGGAGCTGTTTTTT	CSVLAEVGELFF
TRBV7-9	TRBD2	many	TRBJ2-7	TGTGCCAGCACCCCTAGCGGGCCGGGCCCCGAGCAGTACTTC	CASTPSGPGPEQYF
TRBV7-8	NA	many	TRBJ2-2	TGTGCCAGCAGCCAAGACACTCACACCGGGGAGCTGTTTTTT	CASSQDTHTGELFF
TRBV14	NA	NA	TRBJ2-5	TGTGCCAGCAGCCCTGATGTACGAGAGACCCAGTACTTC	CASSPDVRETQYF
TRBV7-2	NA	many	TRBJ2-6	TGTGCCAGCAGCCAGGAAGCCTGGGACCGCTCTGGGGCCAACGTCCTGACTTTC	CASSQEAWDRSGANVLTF
TRBV29-1	NA	NA	TRBJ2-5	TGCAGCGTAAGAACGCCTGGGGAGAAGACCCAGTACTTC	CSVRTPGEKTQYF
TRBV7-8	NA	many	TRBJ1-2	TGTGCCAGCAGCTTAGGCTCCGGAGGCAGCCCACGGCGCTACACCTTC	CASSLGSGGSPRRYTF
TRBV29-1	TRBD1	once	TRBJ2-2	TGCAGCGTTGCGACAGGGTCGAGCACCGGGGAGCTGTTTTTT	CSVATGSSTGELFF
TRBV5-1	NA	NA	TRBJ1-3	TGCGCCAGCAGCCCAGGACTGCACTCTGGAAACACCATGTATTTT	CASSPGLHSGNTMYF
TRBV20-1	NA	NA	TRBJ2-7	TGCAGTGCTAGTCCACGATCCTACGAGCAGTACTTC	CSASPRSYEQYF
TRBV3-1	NA	few	TRBJ1-4	TGTGCCAGCAGCTCGCGCTACGGGGGCGATCGGGAAAAACTGTTTTTT	CASSSRYGGDREKLFF
TRBV20-1	NA	many	TRBJ2-7	TGCAGTGCTACCTCTCTCAAGCAGTACTTC	CSATSLKQYF
TRBV10-3	NA	few	TRBJ2-7	TGTGCCATCACCGGAGGTGGGCACGAGCAGTACTTC	CAITGGGHEQYF
TRBV10-2	NA	NA	TRBJ2-2	TGCGCCAGCAGTGTGATGGCCGGGGAGCTGTTTTTT	CASSVMAGELFF
TRBV10-2	TRBD2	few	TRBJ2-2	TGCGCCAGCAAGGGACTAGCTGCGACCGGGGAGCTGTTTTTT	CASKGLAATGELFF
TRBV2	TRBD1	NA	TRBJ2-6	TGTGCCAGCCAGACAGGGTTCGGTGAAAAAGGGAACTCTGGGGCCAACGTCCTGACTTTC	CASQTGFGEKGNSGANVLTF
TRBV7-6	NA	NA	TRBJ1-6	TGTGCCAGCAGCCTCCAAGCAGGGTCACCCCTCCACTTT	CASSLQAGSPLHF
TRBV15	NA	NA	TRBJ1-2	TGTGCCACCAGCAGCTTAATAGGGGTTAGTGGCTACACCTTC	CATSSLIGVSGYTF
TRBV7-9	TRBD1	NA	TRBJ2-7	TGTGCCAGCAGCAAGGTGGGACAGGGAAACTTCTACGAGCAGTACTTC	CASSKVGQGNFYEQYF
TRBV10-3	NA	few	TRBJ1-5	TGTGCCATCAGTAGACAGGATGATCAGCCCCAGCATTTT	CAISRQDDQPQHF
TRBV2	NA	NA	TRBJ1-6	TGTGCCAGCAGTGAATCCCGGGACAAAAATTCACCCCTCCACTTT	CASSESRDKNSPLHF
TRBV7-2	NA	many	TRBJ1-1	TGTGCCAGCAGCTTAGTTACGTGGGACACTGAAGCTTTCTTT	CASSLVTWDTEAFF
TRBV15	NA	NA	TRBJ2-7	TGTGCCGCCAGCAGAGAGGTGGGCTTTAACTACGAGCAGTACTTC	CAASREVGFNYEQYF
TRBV5-1	TRBD1	many	TRBJ1-1	TGCGCCAGCAGGCGGGACAGGGATTTTCTGAACACTGAAGCTTTCTTT	CASRRDRDFLNTEAFF
TRBV7-3	TRBD2	once	TRBJ2-5	TGTGCCAGCAGCTTGATGGGGAGGGCCTCAGAGACCCAGTACTTC	CASSLMGRASETQYF
TRBV7-9	NA	NA	TRBJ1-4	TGTGCCAGCAGCTCTCAGCCCGGTACCTCTAATGAAAAACTGTTTTTT	CASSSQPGTSNEKLFF
TRBV7-9	NA	few	TRBJ1-1	TGTGCCAGCAGCTTAGTATCGGCGAACACTGAAGCTTTCTTT	CASSLVSANTEAFF